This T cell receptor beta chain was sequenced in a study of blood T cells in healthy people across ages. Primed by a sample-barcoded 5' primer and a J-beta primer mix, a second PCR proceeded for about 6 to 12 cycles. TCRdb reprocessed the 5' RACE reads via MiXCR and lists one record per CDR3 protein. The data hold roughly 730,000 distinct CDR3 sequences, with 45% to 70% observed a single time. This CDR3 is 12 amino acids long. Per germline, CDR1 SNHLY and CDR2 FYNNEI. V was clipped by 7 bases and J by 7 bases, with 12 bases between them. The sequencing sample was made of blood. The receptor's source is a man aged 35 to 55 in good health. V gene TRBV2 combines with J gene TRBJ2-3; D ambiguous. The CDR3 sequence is CASIAPPNTQYF. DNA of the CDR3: TGTGCCAGCATTGCCCCTCCGAATACGCAGTATTTT.